Presented here are 19 T cell receptor beta chains from one specimen sequenced in a study of identical twins. TCRdb redid the calling of the 5' RACE reads with MiXCR, one entry per CDR3 protein. The data hold 150,000 or so distinct CDR3 sequences, with roughly 3.5% observed a single time. What was sequenced was memory T cells sorted from blood. The receptors were gathered from a man younger than 35 in good health.

This clonotype was detected ten times or more. V gene TRBV29-1 combines with J gene TRBJ1-2, with D possibly being TRBD1 (5 bases). There are 13 residues in the CDR3. V gave up 0 bases and J gave up 8 bases, with 13 bases separating them. Looked up from germline, CDR1 is SQVTM and CDR2 is ANQGSEA. The DNA for the CDR3 is TGCAGCGTTGAAGAGTTGGGACCACGGGGCTACACCTTC. Translated: CSVEELGPRGYTF.

This clonotype was counted at least ten times. J is TRBJ2-6 and V is TRBV20-1, with 7 bases fitting TRBD1. The CDR3 loop spans 14 amino acids. The V and J ends lost 6 bases and 1 base, in that order; junction bases with no gene match: 3. Per the germline V gene, CDR1 is DFQATT and CDR2 is SNEGSKA (reference sequence). The CDR3 loop is CSADRVSGANVLTF. For the CDR3, the DNA is TGCAGTGCCGACAGGGTTTCTGGGGCCAACGTCCTGACTTTC.

This clonotype was observed many times. The chain is built from TRBV2 and TRBJ1-5, with TRBD1 matching 8 bases. The CDR3 totals 13 residues. Germline CDR1 SNHLY, CDR2 FYNNEI. With V trimmed by 5 bases and J by 4 bases, 1 base remained unmatched. The DNA for the CDR3 is TGTGCCAGCAGTAGACAGGGGAATCAGCCCCAGCATTTT. This gives the protein CASSRQGNQPQHF.

The rearrangement uses TRBV18 and TRBJ2-3; the match to TRBD2 covers 9 bases. The V and J ends lost 3 bases and 4 bases, in that order; junction bases with no gene match: 5. CDR1 and CDR2 from the germline V gene are KGHSH and LQKENI. The CDR3 extends over 15 amino acids. The CDR3 DNA sequence: TGTGCCAGCTCACCGGCGGGAGGGCCGCCAGATACGCAGTATTTT. Protein: CASSPAGGPPDTQYF. The variable domain in full, completed from reference TRBV18 and TRBJ2-3, reads NAGVMQNPRHLVRRRGQEARLRCSPMKGHSHVYWYRQLPEEGLKFMVYLQKENIIDESGMPKERFSAEFPKEGPSILRIQQVVRGDSAAYFCASSPAGGPPDTQYFGPGTRLTVL.

In its sample, this clonotype was seen many times. This chain's CDR3 is CASSERARALAGGTDTQYF. The CDR3 DNA follows: TGTGCCAGCAGTGAAAGGGCCAGGGCCCTAGCGGGAGGGACAGATACGCAGTATTTT. This chain uses TRBV2 with TRBJ2-3; 12 bases align to TRBD2. This CDR3 contains 19 residues. The V and J ends lost 2 bases and 3 bases, in that order; junction bases with no gene match: 12. Germline CDR1 reads SNHLY; CDR2 reads FYNNEI.

This clonotype was found many times. The chain uses TRBV20-1 and TRBJ2-5, with D unclear. The CDR3 runs to 13 residues. V dropped 4 bases and J dropped 5 bases, with 14 bases sitting between them. CDR1 and CDR2 from the germline V gene are DFQATT and SNEGSKA (reference sequence). This CDR3 reads CSATGTSEETQYF. The CDR3 bases are TGCAGTGCTACGGGTACCTCAGAGGAGACCCAGTACTTC.

This clonotype was picked up many times. The J gene is TRBJ1-5, the V gene TRBV3-1; D not certain. CDR1 LGHDT and CDR2 YNNKEL come from the germline V gene (reference sequence). The CDR3 runs to 15 residues. V was trimmed by 0 bases and J by 0 bases, leaving 6 bases between them. The CDR3 sequence: CASSQDPHSNQPQHF. The CDR3 DNA follows: TGTGCCAGCAGCCAAGATCCCCATAGCAATCAGCCCCAGCATTTT. The full variable domain, in which reference TRBV3-1 and TRBJ1-5 provide the parts outside the CDR3, is DTAVSQTPKYLVTQMGNDKSIKCEQNLGHDTMYWYKQDSKKFLKIMFSYNNKELIINETVPNRFSPKSPDKAHLNLHINSLELGDSAVYFCASSQDPHSNQPQHFGDGTRLSIL.

This clonotype was found a few times. The chain uses TRBV7-2 and TRBJ1-5, with a possible D match to TRBD1 (5 bases). V dropped 2 bases and J dropped 5 bases, with 13 bases sitting between them. CDR3 size: 15 residues. The V gene's germline CDR1 is SGHTA and CDR2 FQGNSA. This CDR3 is CASSLWWGADQPQHF. DNA of the CDR3: TGTGCCAGCAGCTTATGGTGGGGCGCGGATCAGCCCCAGCATTTT.

This clonotype was counted ten times or more. The chain joins TRBV7-9 to TRBJ2-3; TRBD2 matches at 8 bases. The length of the CDR3 is 17 residues. CDR1 is SEHNR and CDR2 is FQNEAQ in the germline V gene (reference sequence). After removal of 6 bases from V and 1 base from J, the junction contained 12 bases not matched to a gene. The CDR3 is CASREDRGRRGTDTQYF. CDR3 nucleotide sequence: TGTGCCAGCAGGGAAGACCGCGGGAGGAGGGGCACAGATACGCAGTATTTT.

In its sample, this clonotype was seen a few times. This sequence joins TRBV7-7 and TRBJ2-1; 10 bases are shared with TRBD2. Germline assignment: CDR1 SSHAT and CDR2 FNYEAQ (reference sequence). V shed 4 bases, J shed 2 bases, and the junction held 2 bases outside the gene matches. The length of the CDR3 is 15 residues. The CDR3: CASSSGLAAYNEQFF. For the CDR3, the DNA is TGTGCCAGCAGCTCAGGACTAGCGGCCTACAATGAGCAGTTCTTC.

In its sample, this clonotype was seen many times. V gene TRBV15 combines with J gene TRBJ2-7; 11 nucleotides agree with TRBD2. Trimming at V came to 1 base and at J to 6 bases, leaving 2 bases not matched to a gene. Germline V gene lookup returns CDR1 LNHNV and CDR2 YYDKDF (reference sequence). The CDR3 has 14 residues. The DNA of the CDR3 is TGTGCCACCAGCAGAGCTCTAGCGGGAGGCGAGCAGTACGTC. This gives the protein CATSRALAGGEQYV.

This clonotype was seen repeatedly, ten times or more. The rearrangement joins TRBV28 to TRBJ2-1; D remains ambiguous. Trimming took off 5 bases at V and 12 bases at J, with 14 bases between the two ends. This CDR3 is 12 amino acids long. CDR1 and CDR2 (germline): MDHEN, SYDVKM. The CDR3 nucleotides read TGTGCCAGCAGTACATCCAAGACTGTGCAGTTCTTC. Translating it yields CASSTSKTVQFF.

This clonotype appeared many times. The CDR3: CASSYSSGTSGSWKETQYF. The CDR3 coding sequence is TGTGCCAGCAGTTACTCATCCGGGACTAGCGGGAGTTGGAAAGAGACCCAGTACTTC. The chain joins TRBV6-5 to TRBJ2-5; TRBD2 matches 14 bases. In germline, CDR1 is MNHEY, CDR2 SVGAGI. The CDR3 is 19 residues long. Losses at the gene ends were 0 bases for V and 3 bases for J; bases not matched to a gene: 9.

This clonotype was observed many times. V usage is TRBV7-9 and J usage is TRBJ2-1; possibly TRBD1 for D (6 bases). Between the trimmed V and J ends, which lost 4 bases and 4 bases, there was a span of 17 bases. The CDR3 length is 16 residues. Germline V gives CDR1 SEHNR, CDR2 FQNEAQ (reference sequence). CDR3 protein: CASSSNTGKSYNEQFF. The CDR3, as DNA: TGTGCCAGCAGCTCAAACACAGGGAAATCATACAATGAGCAGTTCTTC.

The sample holds many counts of this clonotype. The genes are TRBV28 and TRBJ1-2; the D gene is possibly TRBD1 (5 bases). The CDR3 is 13 amino acids. Per the germline V gene, CDR1 is MDHEN and CDR2 is SYDVKM. Trimming stripped 4 bases from V and 8 bases from J, with 14 bases between. The CDR3 DNA reads TGTGCCAGCAGTTCCCAGGGATGGCGGGGCTACACCTTC. It translates to CASSSQGWRGYTF.

The sample holds many counts of this clonotype. The CDR3 reads CSAMDLREGSYEQYF. The CDR3 DNA is TGCAGTGCTATGGACCTCCGGGAGGGGTCCTACGAGCAGTACTTC. V gene TRBV20-1 combines with J gene TRBJ2-7; 8 positions agree with TRBD2. The junction had 9 bases not matched to a gene; V was cut back by 4 bases and J by 1 base. Germline V gene sequence: CDR1 DFQATT, CDR2 SNEGSKA (reference sequence). The CDR3 has 15 amino acids.

This clonotype has ten or more counts. The chain recombines TRBV5-5 with TRBJ2-1; no clear D gene. Germline assignment: CDR1 SGHKS and CDR2 YYEKEE (reference sequence). The CDR3 covers 13 residues. V was shortened by 4 bases and J by 4 bases, with 9 bases between the two germline ends. The CDR3 region has the DNA TGTGCCAGCAGCCTCGGAACATACAATGAGCAGTTCTTC. This sequence encodes CASSLGTYNEQFF.

In its sample, this clonotype was seen many times. CDR3 sequence: CASSYGPIINQPQHF. CDR3 in DNA: TGTGCCAGCAGTTACGGCCCTATAATTAATCAGCCCCAGCATTTT. V and J are TRBV12-3 or TRBV12-4 and TRBJ1-5; D is unresolved. This CDR3 contains 15 residues. V was trimmed by 4 bases and J by 4 bases, leaving 14 bases between them.

This clonotype showed up many times. The V gene is TRBV4-2, the J gene TRBJ2-3; D assignment may be TRBD1 or TRBD2 (5 bases each). Trimming took off 1 base at V and 3 bases at J, with 14 bases between the two ends. The CDR3 loop spans 16 amino acids. Germline V gives CDR1 LGHNA, CDR2 YNFKEQ. The CDR3 protein is CASSQGEGTSTDTQYF. The CDR3 nucleotides read TGTGCCAGCAGCCAAGGAGAAGGGACCTCTACAGATACGCAGTATTTT.